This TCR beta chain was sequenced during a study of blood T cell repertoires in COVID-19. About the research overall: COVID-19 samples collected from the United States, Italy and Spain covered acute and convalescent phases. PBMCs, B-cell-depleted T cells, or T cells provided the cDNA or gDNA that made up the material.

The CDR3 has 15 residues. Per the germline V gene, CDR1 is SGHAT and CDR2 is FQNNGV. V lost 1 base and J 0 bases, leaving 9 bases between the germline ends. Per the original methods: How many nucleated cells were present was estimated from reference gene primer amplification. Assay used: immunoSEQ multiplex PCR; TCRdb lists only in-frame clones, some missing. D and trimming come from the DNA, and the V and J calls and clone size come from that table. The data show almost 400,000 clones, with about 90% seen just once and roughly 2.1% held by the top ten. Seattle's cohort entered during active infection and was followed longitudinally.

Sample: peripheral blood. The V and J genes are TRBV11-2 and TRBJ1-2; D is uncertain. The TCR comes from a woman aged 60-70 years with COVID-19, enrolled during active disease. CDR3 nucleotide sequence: TGTGCCAGCAGCTTAGGGAACAGAGCTAACTATGGCTACACCTTC. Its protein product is CASSLGNRANYGYTF.